The 20 T cell receptor beta chains listed next were all sequenced from one sample in a study of CD8 T cells in Susac syndrome. An amount of RNA that ranged from roughly 0.5 to 1 ug was reverse transcribed with random hexamers. TCRdb processed the immunoSEQ multiplex PCR reads anew with MiXCR; each CDR3 protein has one entry. The table has a few hundred thousand distinct CDR3 sequences, 89% seen once. Sequences were obtained from CD8+ T cells from PBMCs. The origin of the receptors is a human donor with multiple sclerosis.

For the CDR3, the DNA is TGTGCCAGCAGTTACTCGATAGGGCCCGGACCGATAAATGAGCAGTTCTTC. It translates to CASSYSIGPGPINEQFF. This chain connects TRBV6-5 to TRBJ2-1, with unresolved D. The CDR3 extends over 17 amino acids. Germline loops: CDR1 MNHEY, CDR2 SVGAGI. Trimming removed 0 bases at V and 7 bases at J, with 19 bases between.

The chain is built from TRBV9 and TRBJ2-1; 8 positions agree with TRBD2. This CDR3 comprises 16 residues. Per germline, CDR1 SGDLS and CDR2 YYNGEE. V shed 3 bases and J 9 bases; nucleotides not matched to a gene: 14. Here the CDR3 reads CASSAPGGSGMAEQFF. As DNA, the CDR3 is TGTGCCAGCAGCGCCCCGGGAGGTAGCGGGATGGCTGAGCAGTTCTTC.

This sequence joins TRBV2 and TRBJ2-7; the D gene is possibly TRBD1 (5 bases). V lost 2 bases, J lost 7 bases, and 18 bases lay in between. This CDR3 spans 15 amino acids. From germline, CDR1 is SNHLY and CDR2 FYNNEI. The CDR3 DNA is TGTGCCAGCAGTGAACTGAGGCCAGGGCAAAGTGAGCAGTACTTC. Translated, it gives CASSELRPGQSEQYF.

The chain links TRBV25-1 to TRBJ2-7, with D possibly TRBD2 on 6 matching bases. The CDR3 runs 13 residues. With 6 bases removed from V and 5 bases from J, the gap between germline ends came to 14 bases. Germline V gene lookup returns CDR1 MGHDK and CDR2 SYGVNS. The CDR3 nucleotides are TGTGCCAGCAGAACCGGGACTGCCCACGAGCAGTACTTC. It encodes CASRTGTAHEQYF.

CDR3 region: CASSISRYNEQFF. CDR3 DNA: TGTGCCAGCAGTATTAGCAGGTACAATGAGCAGTTCTTC. The rearrangement joins TRBV7-9 to TRBJ2-1; D unresolved. Trimming shortened V by 6 bases and J by 4 bases, and 10 bases separated the two germline ends. CDR3 size: 13 residues. In germline, CDR1 is SEHNR, CDR2 FQNEAQ (reference sequence).

The rearrangement uses TRBV9 and TRBJ2-2; 7 bases map to TRBD2. The trim removed 2 bases at V and 2 bases at J, leaving 12 bases unmatched. Per the germline V gene, CDR1 is SGDLS and CDR2 is YYNGEE. This CDR3 is built from 18 residues. The DNA for the CDR3 is TGTGCCAGCAGCGTTCCACTAGCGTATCAGTCAAACACCGGGGAGCTGTTTTTT. Encoded protein: CASSVPLAYQSNTGELFF.

CDR3 coding DNA: TGCGCCAGCAGCCCCGGGGCCAGCTCCTACAATGAGCAGTTCTTC. Translating gives CASSPGASSYNEQFF. The chain employs TRBV5-1 and TRBJ2-1; tentatively, D is TRBD1 or TRBD2 (5 bases each). Trimming removed 4 bases at V and 0 bases at J, with 11 bases between. The CDR3 consists of 15 residues. CDR1 and CDR2 (germline): SGHRS, YFSETQ.

V usage is TRBV12-3 or TRBV12-4 and J usage is TRBJ1-1, with D perhaps TRBD1 (5 bases). V lost 3 bases and J lost 6, with 8 bases in between. This CDR3 spans 12 amino acids. CDR3 residues: CASSLARAEAFF. For the CDR3, the DNA is TGTGCCAGCAGTTTGGCCAGGGCTGAAGCTTTCTTT.

The CDR3 DNA reads TGCAGCGTCCCAGAGGCTAGATCTCCTTCCAATGAGCAGTTCTTC. This encodes CSVPEARSPSNEQFF. The J gene is TRBJ2-1, the V gene TRBV29-1; no definite D call. Germline lookup yields CDR1 SQVTM and CDR2 ANQGSEA. V was pared by 6 bases and J by 6 bases, with 21 bases between. The length of the CDR3 is 15 residues.

This CDR3 is CASSSLGGGVSNEQYF. CDR3 nucleotides: TGTGCCAGCAGTTCCCTTGGTGGGGGGGTGTCAAACGAGCAGTACTTC. The V call is TRBV28, the J call TRBJ2-7, with 7 positions matching TRBD2. CDR3 length: 16 amino acids. Germline V CDR1 and CDR2: MDHEN, SYDVKM. With 4 bases clipped from V and 5 bases from J, the junction kept 14 bases outside the gene matches.

The J gene is TRBJ2-3, the V gene TRBV13; 9 nucleotides align to TRBD2. V lost 2 bases to trimming and J lost 0 bases; unmatched junction nucleotides: 6. The CDR3 totals 17 residues. The germline CDR1 and CDR2 sequences are PRHDT and FYEKMQ (reference sequence). The CDR3 reads CASSLRGGGASTDTQYF. The DNA of the CDR3 is TGTGCCAGCAGCTTAAGAGGCGGGGGGGCCAGCACAGATACGCAGTATTTT.

The chain carries TRBV9 and TRBJ2-5, with 11 bases identical to TRBD2. Germline assignment: CDR1 SGDLS and CDR2 YYNGEE. With V trimmed by 4 bases and J by 1 base, 6 bases remained unmatched. The CDR3 has 16 residues. The CDR3 sequence is CASSTGLAGSQETQYF. Written as DNA, the CDR3 is TGTGCCAGCAGCACCGGACTAGCGGGCTCCCAAGAGACCCAGTACTTC.

The V call is TRBV7-6, the J call TRBJ1-2; the D is unclear. V was trimmed by 5 bases and J by 8 bases, leaving 21 bases between them. The germline gives CDR1 SGHVS, CDR2 FNYEAQ. CDR3 length equals 15 residues. The CDR3 sequence: CASSLRLGNPGGYTF. The CDR3 region has the DNA TGTGCCAGCAGCCTAAGGTTGGGAAACCCGGGGGGCTACACCTTC.

V gene TRBV7-9 combines with J gene TRBJ2-4; 7 positions agree with TRBD1. The CDR3 sequence is 15 residues long. With V trimmed by 8 bases and J by 1 base, 8 bases remained unmatched. CDR1 is SEHNR and CDR2 is FQNEAQ in the germline V gene (reference sequence). The CDR3 DNA reads as TGTGCCAGCCGATCCGACAGGGATGCCAAAAACATTCAGTACTTC. Its protein product is CASRSDRDAKNIQYF.

This chain links TRBV5-1 with TRBJ2-1, with a possible D match to TRBD1 (6 bases). This CDR3 comprises 17 residues. The V end lost 1 base, the J end lost 3 bases, and 17 bases lay between the germline ends. From germline, CDR1 is SGHRS and CDR2 YFSETQ. CDR3 in amino acids: CASSLFKGDLFYNEQFF. The CDR3 DNA is TGCGCCAGCAGCTTGTTTAAGGGGGACCTCTTCTACAATGAGCAGTTCTTC.

The rearrangement joins TRBV7-2 to TRBJ2-1; a possible D gene is TRBD2 (5 bases). This CDR3 comprises 12 residues. Germline-derived CDR1 and CDR2 are SGHTA and FQGNSA. Trimming cost V 5 bases and J 9 bases, with 11 bases left between them. In DNA, the CDR3 is TGTGCCAGCAGCCAACCCCGGGGTGAGCAGTTCTTC. This codes for CASSQPRGEQFF.

The chain has TRBV7-6 and TRBJ1-1, with D uncertain. Germline loops: CDR1 SGHVS, CDR2 FNYEAQ. The V and J ends lost 4 bases and 3 bases respectively, with 18 bases between them. The CDR3 has 16 amino acids. In DNA form, the CDR3 reads TGTGCCAGCAGCTCTTCCGGCCATTACTTTGACACTGAAGCTTTCTTT. Amino acids: CASSSSGHYFDTEAFF.

The table lists this clonotype with a count of one. The chain recombines TRBV4-3 with TRBJ2-7; 7 bases match TRBD2. This CDR3 has 16 residues. V shed 0 bases, J shed 2 bases, and the junction held 7 bases outside the gene matches. The germline V gene encodes CDR1 LGHNA and CDR2 YSLEER. The CDR3 reads CASSQDPAGVPYEQYF. In DNA, the CDR3 is TGCGCCAGCAGCCAAGATCCTGCGGGGGTCCCCTACGAGCAGTACTTC.

The chain joins TRBV18 to TRBJ2-7; D is perhaps TRBD2 (6 bases). The CDR3 sequence is 16 residues long. Looked up from germline, CDR1 is KGHSH and CDR2 is LQKENI. Trimming removed 2 bases at V and 0 bases at J, with 14 bases between. CDR3: CASSPGGGLLSYEQYF. In nucleotides, the CDR3 is TGTGCCAGCTCACCAGGGGGAGGACTCCTCTCCTACGAGCAGTACTTC.

V and J are TRBV27 and TRBJ2-1; 7 positions match TRBD2. The CDR3 length is 14 residues. The germline CDR1 and CDR2 sequences are MNHEY and SMNVEV (reference sequence). The V segment lost 4 bases and the J segment 5 bases; nucleotides outside the gene matches: 5. The chain's CDR3 is CASSSWTSNNEQFF. The CDR3 region has the DNA TGTGCCAGCAGTTCGTGGACTAGTAACAATGAGCAGTTCTTC.